What follows are 10 T cell receptor beta chains derived from one specimen sequenced in a study of T cells in localized non-small cell lung cancer (dated by TCRdb to the early 2020s). Receptors were amplified or captured by the immunoSEQ multiplex PCR assay. The clones in this table, taken by TCRdb from immuneACCESS, are in-frame only. Not every clone is retained; where verified, under half of the shortfall comes from an unresolved V gene, and the cause of the rest is unknown. The sample contains around 140,000 clones, roughly 90% of them found a single time. In total, the top ten clones hold around 1.7% of the sample. The sequences come from peripheral blood, collected before any cancer treatment. The receptor source for this set is a female donor of 60 years or more with stage I lung adenocarcinoma.

This chain uses TRBV6-5 with TRBJ1-1; D perhaps matches TRBD1 (5 bases). Germline assignment: CDR1 MNHEY and CDR2 SVGAGI. The CDR3 covers 13 residues. Trimming took 6 bases from V and 2 from J, leaving 10 bases between them. The CDR3 region is CASRETVNTEAFF. CDR3 nucleotide sequence: TGTGCCAGCAGGGAGACAGTAAACACTGAAGCTTTCTTT.

This clone was seen more than once but under ten times. This sequence joins TRBV10-3 and TRBJ1-5; no clear D. The CDR3 consists of 12 residues. Trimming stripped 3 bases from V and 10 bases from J, with 10 bases between. Looked up from germline, CDR1 is ENHRY and CDR2 is SYGVKD. The CDR3 spells CAISEVQKPQHF. CDR3 nucleotides: TGTGCCATCAGTGAAGTCCAGAAACCCCAGCATTTT.

The V call is TRBV30, the J call TRBJ1-4; TRBD1 matches 9 bases. CDR1 GTSNPN and CDR2 SVGIG come from the germline V gene (reference sequence). V was clipped by 0 bases and J by 10 bases; unmatched bases: 12. The CDR3 consists of 16 residues. The DNA of the CDR3 is TGTGCCTGGAGTGTAATTTGGGGGGACAGGGTGGGAAAACTGTTTTTT. Translation: CAWSVIWGDRVGKLFF. The whole variable domain, remainder taken from reference TRBV30 and TRBJ1-4, is SQTIHQWPATLVQPVGSPLSLECTVEGTSNPNLYWYRQAAGRGLQLLFYSVGIGQISSEVPQNLSASRPQDRQFILSSKKLLLSDSGFYLCAWSVIWGDRVGKLFFGSGTQLSVL.

The rearrangement links TRBV6-6 to TRBJ2-2; 10 bases align to TRBD2. After removal of 5 bases from V and 3 bases from J, the junction contained 6 bases not matched to a gene. The CDR3 runs 16 residues. Germline CDR1 reads MNHNY; CDR2 reads SVGAGI (reference sequence). CDR3 loop: CASSQSGRAYTGELFF. The CDR3 DNA reads as TGTGCCAGCAGTCAGAGCGGGAGGGCCTACACCGGGGAGCTGTTTTTT.

This chain links TRBV4-2 with TRBJ2-5; no clear D gene. The length of the CDR3 is 16 residues. The V end lost 1 base, the J end lost 3 bases, and 15 bases lay between the germline ends. Germline values: CDR1 LGHNA, CDR2 YNFKEQ. The DNA of the CDR3 is TGTGCCAGCAGCCAAGGCGATTCGGATTGGAAAGAGACCCAGTACTTC. Protein product: CASSQGDSDWKETQYF.

The gene calls are TRBV13 and TRBJ2-7; TRBD1 matches 7 bases. Looked up from germline, CDR1 is PRHDT and CDR2 is FYEKMQ (reference sequence). CDR3 length: 13 amino acids. With V trimmed by 5 bases and J by 2 bases, 3 bases remained unmatched. The CDR3 DNA follows: TGTGCCAGCAGCCACGGACAGGCCTACGAGCAGTACTTC. Amino acids: CASSHGQAYEQYF.

CDR3 coding DNA: TGTGCCAGCAGTGTCGGGACTAGCGGATACAATGAGCAGTTCTTC. Amino acids: CASSVGTSGYNEQFF. The J gene is TRBJ2-1, the V gene TRBV6-1; 11 positions match TRBD2. Looked up from germline, CDR1 is MNHNS and CDR2 is SASEGT. V shed 4 bases and J 4 bases; nucleotides not matched to a gene: 3. This CDR3 is 15 amino acids long.

V usage is TRBV18 and J usage is TRBJ2-5; 10 bases are a match to TRBD2. The CDR3 is made up of 17 amino acids. V dropped 1 base and J dropped 4; count of bases not matched to a gene: 9. CDR1 is KGHSH, CDR2 LQKENI, per germline. The CDR3 is CASSPLKREGRAETQYF. The CDR3 DNA follows: TGTGCCAGCTCACCACTAAAGCGGGAGGGCCGAGCAGAGACCCAGTACTTC.

This clone was seen a single time. This sequence joins TRBV4-1 and TRBJ2-3, with D maybe TRBD1 (6 bases). Trimming cost V 3 bases and J 1 base, with 11 bases left between them. Germline V gives CDR1 MGHRA, CDR2 YSYEKL. There are 15 residues in the CDR3. The chain's CDR3 is CASSQPSGGTDTQYF. CDR3 nucleotide sequence: TGCGCCAGCAGCCAGCCCTCAGGGGGCACAGATACGCAGTATTTT.

The rearrangement joins TRBV29-1 to TRBJ2-1; D tentatively fits TRBD1 or TRBD2 (5 bases each). Germline CDR1 and CDR2: SQVTM and ANQGSEA. The CDR3 contains 14 residues. V was clipped by 4 bases and J by 4 bases, with 14 bases between them. CDR3 residues: CSVAPGLRYNEQFF. CDR3 nucleotides: TGCAGCGTTGCTCCGGGGCTAAGGTACAATGAGCAGTTCTTC.